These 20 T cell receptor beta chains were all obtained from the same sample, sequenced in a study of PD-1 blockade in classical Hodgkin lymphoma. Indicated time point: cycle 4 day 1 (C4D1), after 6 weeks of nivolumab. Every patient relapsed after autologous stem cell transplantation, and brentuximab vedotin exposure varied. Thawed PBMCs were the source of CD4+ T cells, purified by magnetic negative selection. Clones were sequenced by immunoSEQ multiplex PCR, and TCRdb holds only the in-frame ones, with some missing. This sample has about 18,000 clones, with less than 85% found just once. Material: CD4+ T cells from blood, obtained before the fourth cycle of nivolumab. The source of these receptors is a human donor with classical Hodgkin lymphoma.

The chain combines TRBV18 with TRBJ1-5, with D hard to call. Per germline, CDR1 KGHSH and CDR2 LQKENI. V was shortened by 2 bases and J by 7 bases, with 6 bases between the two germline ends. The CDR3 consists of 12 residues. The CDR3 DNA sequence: TGTGCCAGCTCACCAAGCGGACAGCCCCAGCATTTT. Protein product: CASSPSGQPQHF.

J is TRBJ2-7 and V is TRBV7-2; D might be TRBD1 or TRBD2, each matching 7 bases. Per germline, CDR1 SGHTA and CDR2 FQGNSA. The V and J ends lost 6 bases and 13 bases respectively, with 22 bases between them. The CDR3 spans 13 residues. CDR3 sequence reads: CASRREGGGASYF. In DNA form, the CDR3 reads TGTGCCAGCAGAAGAGAGGGAGGGGGCGCATCCTACTTC.

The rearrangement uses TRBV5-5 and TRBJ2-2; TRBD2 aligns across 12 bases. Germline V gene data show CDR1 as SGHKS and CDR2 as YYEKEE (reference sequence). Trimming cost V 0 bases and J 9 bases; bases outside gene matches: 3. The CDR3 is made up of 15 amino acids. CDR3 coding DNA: TGTGCCAGCAGCTTGGAACTAGCGGGAGGAAGGGAGCTGTTTTTT. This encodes CASSLELAGGRELFF.

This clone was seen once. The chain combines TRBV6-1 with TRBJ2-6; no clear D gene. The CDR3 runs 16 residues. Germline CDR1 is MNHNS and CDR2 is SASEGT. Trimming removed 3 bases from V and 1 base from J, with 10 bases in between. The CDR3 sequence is CASSEMAFSGANVLTF. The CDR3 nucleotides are TGTGCCAGCAGTGAGATGGCATTTTCTGGGGCCAACGTCCTGACTTTC.

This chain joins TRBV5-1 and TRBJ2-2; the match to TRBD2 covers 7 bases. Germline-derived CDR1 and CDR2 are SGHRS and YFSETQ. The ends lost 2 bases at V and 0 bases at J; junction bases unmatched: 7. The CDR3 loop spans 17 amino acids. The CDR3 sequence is CASSLSGAGANTGELFF. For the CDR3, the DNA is TGCGCCAGCAGCTTAAGTGGCGCGGGAGCGAACACCGGGGAGCTGTTTTTT.

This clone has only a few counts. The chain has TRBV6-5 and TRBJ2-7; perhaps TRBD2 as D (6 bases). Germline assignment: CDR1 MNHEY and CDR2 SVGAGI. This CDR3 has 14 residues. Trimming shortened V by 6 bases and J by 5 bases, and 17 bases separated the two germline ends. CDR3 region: CASSPRGAWDEQYF. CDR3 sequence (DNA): TGTGCCAGCAGCCCCCGCGGGGCGTGGGACGAGCAGTACTTC.

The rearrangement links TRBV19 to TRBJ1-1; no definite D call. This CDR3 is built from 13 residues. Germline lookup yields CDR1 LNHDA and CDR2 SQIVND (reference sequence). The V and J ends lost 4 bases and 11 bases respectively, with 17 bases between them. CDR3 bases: TGTGCCAGTAGTACCGACGGGGAGAGTCACGCTTTCTTT. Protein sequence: CASSTDGESHAFF.

CDR3 loop: CASNVETGFFTDTQYF. In DNA, the CDR3 is TGTGCCAGCAATGTCGAGACAGGGTTTTTTACAGATACGCAGTATTTT. The rearrangement links TRBV28 to TRBJ2-3; 7 bases are a match to TRBD1. This CDR3 spans 16 amino acids. The V gene end was trimmed by 7 bases and the J gene end by 3 bases; junction bases not matched to a gene: 13. Germline lookup yields CDR1 MDHEN and CDR2 SYDVKM.

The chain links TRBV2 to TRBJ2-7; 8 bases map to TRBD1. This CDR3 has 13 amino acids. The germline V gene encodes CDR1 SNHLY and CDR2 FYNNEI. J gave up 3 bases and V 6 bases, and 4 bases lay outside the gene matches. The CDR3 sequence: CASRYRGSYEQYF. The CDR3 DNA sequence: TGTGCCAGCAGGTACAGGGGGAGCTACGAGCAGTACTTC.

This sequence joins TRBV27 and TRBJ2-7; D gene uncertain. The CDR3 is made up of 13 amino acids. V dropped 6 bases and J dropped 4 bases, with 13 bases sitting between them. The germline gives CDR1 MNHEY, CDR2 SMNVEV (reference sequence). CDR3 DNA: TGTGCCAGCAGACCGAGGAATTTTTACGAGCAGTACTTC. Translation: CASRPRNFYEQYF.

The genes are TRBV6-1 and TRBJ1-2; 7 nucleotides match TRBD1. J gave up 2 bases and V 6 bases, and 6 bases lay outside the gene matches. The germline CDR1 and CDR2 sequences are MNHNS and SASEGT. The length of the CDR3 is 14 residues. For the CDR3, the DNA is TGTGCCAGCAGCCAAGGACAGGCAAACTATGGCTACACCTTC. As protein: CASSQGQANYGYTF.

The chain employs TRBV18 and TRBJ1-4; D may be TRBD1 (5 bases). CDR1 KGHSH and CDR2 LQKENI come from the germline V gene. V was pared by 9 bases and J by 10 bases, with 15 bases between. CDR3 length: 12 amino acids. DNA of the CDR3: TGTGCCAGTCACGTCTTGGGGGGAAAACTGTTTTTT. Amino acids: CASHVLGGKLFF.

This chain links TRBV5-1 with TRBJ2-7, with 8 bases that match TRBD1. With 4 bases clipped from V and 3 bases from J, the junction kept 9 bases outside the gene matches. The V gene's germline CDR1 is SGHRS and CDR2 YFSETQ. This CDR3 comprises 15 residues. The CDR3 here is CASSRQYGQGYEQYF. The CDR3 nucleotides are TGCGCCAGCAGCCGCCAATACGGACAGGGCTACGAGCAGTACTTC.

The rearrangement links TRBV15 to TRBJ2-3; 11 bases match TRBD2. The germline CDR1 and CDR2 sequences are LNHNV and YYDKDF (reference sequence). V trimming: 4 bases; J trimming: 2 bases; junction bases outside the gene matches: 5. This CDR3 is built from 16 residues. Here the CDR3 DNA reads TGTGCCACCAGCACGTCGACTAGCGGGATCACAGATACGCAGTATTTT. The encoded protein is CATSTSTSGITDTQYF.

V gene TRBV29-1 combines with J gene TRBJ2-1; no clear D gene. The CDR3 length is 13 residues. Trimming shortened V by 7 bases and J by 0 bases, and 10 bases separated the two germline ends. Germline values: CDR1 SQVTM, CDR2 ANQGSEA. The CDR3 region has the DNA TGCAGCGCACGGGCGTTCTCCTACAATGAGCAGTTCTTC. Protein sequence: CSARAFSYNEQFF.

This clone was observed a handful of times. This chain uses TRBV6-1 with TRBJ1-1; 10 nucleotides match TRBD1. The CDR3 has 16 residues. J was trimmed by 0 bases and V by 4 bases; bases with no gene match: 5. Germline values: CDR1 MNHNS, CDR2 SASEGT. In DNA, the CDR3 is TGTGCCAGCAGTGGGACAGGGGGATTCATGAACACTGAAGCTTTCTTT. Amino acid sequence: CASSGTGGFMNTEAFF.

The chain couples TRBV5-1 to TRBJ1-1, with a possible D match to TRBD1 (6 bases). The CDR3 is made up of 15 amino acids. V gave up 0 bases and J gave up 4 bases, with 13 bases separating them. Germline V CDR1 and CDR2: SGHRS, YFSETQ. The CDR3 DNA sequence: TGCGCCAGCAGCTTGGCTCAGGGGCCGGGCACTGAAGCTTTCTTT. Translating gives CASSLAQGPGTEAFF.

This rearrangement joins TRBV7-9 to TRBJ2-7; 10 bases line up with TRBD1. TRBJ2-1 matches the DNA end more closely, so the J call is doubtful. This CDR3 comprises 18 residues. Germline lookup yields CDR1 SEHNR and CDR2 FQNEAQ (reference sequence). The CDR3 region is CASTPGQGNPLYNNEQFF. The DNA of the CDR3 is TGTGCCAGCACCCCGGGACAGGGGAATCCCTTATACAACAATGAGCAGTTCTTC.

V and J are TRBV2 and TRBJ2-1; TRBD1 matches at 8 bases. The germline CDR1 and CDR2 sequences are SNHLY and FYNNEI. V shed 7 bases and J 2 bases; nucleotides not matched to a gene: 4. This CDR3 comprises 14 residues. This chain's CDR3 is CASTDRDPYNEQFF. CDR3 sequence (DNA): TGTGCCAGCACGGACAGGGACCCCTACAATGAGCAGTTCTTC.

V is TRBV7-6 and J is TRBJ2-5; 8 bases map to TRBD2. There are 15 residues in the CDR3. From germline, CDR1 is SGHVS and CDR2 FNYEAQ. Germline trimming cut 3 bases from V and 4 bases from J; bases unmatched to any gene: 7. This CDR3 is CASSFRAGAPETQYF. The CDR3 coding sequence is TGTGCCAGCAGCTTTCGAGCGGGAGCCCCAGAGACCCAGTACTTC.